This section outlines one T cell receptor (beta chain) sequence together with its context. Its antigen remains unidentified. These data originate in a study of vaccination and CD4 T cells after COVID-19. As for the study in general: In the control cultures, a CEFX pool, an HIV-1 Nef pool, or no peptide was supplied.

The Oncomine TCR Beta short-read assay was applied to DNA of cultured CD4+ T cells. One entry per CDR3 protein results from TCRdb running MiXCR on the PCR reads. The data contain more than 20,000 distinct CDR3 sequences, about 50% of them seen just once; the ten biggest clones take up about 28%. Germline V CDR1 and CDR2: ENHRY, SYGVKD. The CDR3 length is 13 residues. V gave up 6 bases and J gave up 0 bases, with 6 bases separating them. Treatment indicated: roughly ten-day PBMC culture with coronavirus spike peptide pools or control peptides (ViraFEST assay). The material sequenced was CD4+ T cells from blood, cultured in vitro, taken before SARS-CoV-2 vaccination. This chain uses TRBV10-3 with TRBJ1-3; D gene uncertain. The TCR comes from a human donor who received a COVID-19 vaccine. The CDR3 DNA is TGTGCCATCAGGGACTCCTCTGGAAACACCATATATTTT. It specifies CAIRDSSGNTIYF.